These 29 T cell receptor beta chains originate from one sample sequenced in a study of T-cell reconstitution after alpha-beta-depleted transplantation in children. General study findings and limits: Newly produced T cells mostly accounted for T-cell counts and diversity one year post-transplant.

It was with unique molecular identifiers that the TCRbeta library was prepared. MiXCR was run by TCRdb on the PCR reads, yielding one entry per CDR3 protein. The table lists around 270,000 distinct CDR3 sequences, roughly 7.8% of them singletons. No antigen is known for these receptors. Sample: peripheral blood, taken 360 days after TCRalphabeta/CD19-depleted stem cell transplant. Every receptor here comes from a female patient between 2 and 15 years old who had a stem cell transplant for Fanconi anemia, so the T cells may come from the graft donor.

This clonotype was counted a few times. The V call is TRBV30, the J call TRBJ2-1, with 7 bases aligning to TRBD2. Germline V gene sequence: CDR1 GTSNPN, CDR2 SVGIG (reference sequence). The ends lost 2 bases at V and 4 bases at J; junction bases unmatched: 5. The CDR3 runs to 14 residues. CDR3 region: CAWSPGLQYNEQFF. The CDR3 nucleotides are TGTGCCTGGAGTCCGGGACTACAATACAATGAGCAGTTCTTC.

The table lists this clonotype with many counts. The chain employs TRBV6-2 or TRBV6-3 and TRBJ2-5; D possibly corresponds to TRBD2 (6 bases). Trimming removed 11 bases from V and 3 bases from J, with 28 bases in between. Germline values: CDR1 MNHEY, CDR2 SVGEGT. This CDR3 has 17 residues. Written as DNA, the CDR3 is TGTGCCGGGGAACCGGGGAGGTTTCCTGTGCCCAAAGAGACCCAGTACTTC. Amino acids: CAGEPGRFPVPKETQYF.

The chain links TRBV9 to TRBJ1-2; D is possibly TRBD1 (5 bases). This CDR3 region has 13 residues. V lost 4 bases and J 7 bases, leaving 14 bases between the germline ends. From germline, CDR1 is SGDLS and CDR2 YYNGEE. The CDR3 DNA is TGTGCCAGCAGCCCCCCAGGGAATAGTGGCTACACCTTC. As protein: CASSPPGNSGYTF.

The chain has TRBV5-1 and TRBJ1-1; 9 bases match TRBD1. The germline V gene encodes CDR1 SGHRS and CDR2 YFSETQ. This CDR3 has 16 amino acids. Trimming at V came to 4 bases and at J to 0 bases, leaving 7 bases not matched to a gene. The CDR3 is CASSPRDREVNTEAFF. CDR3 DNA sequence: TGCGCCAGCAGCCCTCGGGACAGGGAGGTGAACACTGAAGCTTTCTTT.

Comments on this clonotype: One end of the junction does not line up with germline, which may come from a read error. This chain's CDR3 is CDSSVRTSAFSGANVLTF. Written as DNA, the CDR3 is TGTGACAGCAGCGTAAGGACTAGCGCCTTCTCTGGGGCCAACGTCCTGACTTTC. This chain joins TRBV5-4 and TRBJ2-6; the match to TRBD2 covers 9 bases. Germline V CDR1 and CDR2: SGHNT, YYREEE (reference sequence). The CDR3 consists of 18 residues.

This chain uses TRBV20-1 with TRBJ1-1; D call uncertain. This CDR3 has 13 residues. V was clipped by 3 bases and J by 4 bases, with 12 bases between them. Germline values: CDR1 DFQATT, CDR2 SNEGSKA (reference sequence). CDR3 coding DNA: TGCAGTGCTAGTTGGGGAGTGGCCACTGAAGCTTTCTTT. Translating gives CSASWGVATEAFF.

Remarks on this clonotype: A single base separates this from a much larger clone, so it may be a read error. The rearrangement links TRBV10-2 to TRBJ2-1, with D perhaps matching TRBD1 (6 bases). Germline CDR1 and CDR2: WSHSY and SAAADI. The length of the CDR3 is 15 residues. The DNA for the CDR3 is TGCGACAGCAGTGTCAAGGGGGAAGGGTACAATGAGCAGTTCTTC. Protein sequence: CDSSVKGEGYNEQFF.

This clonotype occurred many times. J is TRBJ1-2 and V is TRBV6-5; 7 nucleotides agree with TRBD1. The CDR3 is 14 amino acids. Germline values: CDR1 MNHEY, CDR2 SVGAGI. V was clipped by 0 bases and J by 2 bases; unmatched bases: 0. The CDR3 DNA is TGTGCCAGCAGTTACTCGACAGGGAACTATGGCTACACCTTC. Translated, it gives CASSYSTGNYGYTF.

This clonotype came up many times. The chain links TRBV14 to TRBJ2-3; 7 bases are a match to TRBD1. The germline gives CDR1 SGHDN, CDR2 FVKESK. With V trimmed by 4 bases and J by 5 bases, 9 bases remained unmatched. CDR3 length: 15 amino acids. CDR3: CASSPTGQKRDTQYF. The CDR3 DNA is TGTGCCAGCAGCCCGACGGGACAGAAGAGAGATACGCAGTATTTT.

This clonotype was seen a handful of times. The chain uses TRBV19 and TRBJ1-5, with D maybe TRBD1 (5 bases). The CDR3 totals 13 residues. V lost 6 bases and J 6 bases, leaving 12 bases between the germline ends. Looked up from germline, CDR1 is LNHDA and CDR2 is SQIVND (reference sequence). The CDR3 DNA is TGTGCCAGTAGGAGGAGCAGGGTTCAGCCCCAGCATTTT. It specifies CASRRSRVQPQHF.

In this sample, this clonotype turned up many times. The rearrangement uses TRBV3-1 and TRBJ2-5; TRBD2 aligns across 10 bases. From germline, CDR1 is LGHDT and CDR2 YNNKEL (reference sequence). This CDR3 region has 15 residues. With 0 bases clipped from V and 4 bases from J, the junction kept 2 bases outside the gene matches. CDR3 DNA sequence: TGTGCCAGCAGCCAAGACGGACTAGCGGCAGAGACCCAGTACTTC. This encodes CASSQDGLAAETQYF.

CDR3 sequence (DNA): TGTGCCAGCAGCTTGGATAGGTCAACCTATGGCTACACCTTC. It is translated as CASSLDRSTYGYTF. The V and J genes are TRBV5-6 and TRBJ1-2; no reliable D call. The CDR3 loop spans 14 amino acids. V dropped 0 bases and J dropped 4 bases, with 10 bases sitting between them. Germline loops: CDR1 SGHDT, CDR2 YYEEEE.

For the CDR3, the DNA is TGTGCCAGCAGCTTAGCGGGACTCAATGAAAAACTGTTTTTT. This codes for CASSLAGLNEKLFF. This rearrangement joins TRBV11-2 to TRBJ1-4; a possible D gene is TRBD1 (5 bases). The germline V and J ends were trimmed by 1 base and 5 bases, with 8 bases remaining between them. Germline assignment: CDR1 SGHAT and CDR2 FQNNGV. CDR3 length: 14 residues.

This clonotype was counted only a few times. The chain is built from TRBV30 and TRBJ2-7, with 8 positions matching TRBD1. The germline gives CDR1 GTSNPN, CDR2 SVGIG (reference sequence). The CDR3 loop spans 13 amino acids. V lost 3 bases, J lost 3 bases, and 4 bases stayed unmatched. In DNA, the CDR3 is TGTGCCTGGAGCTCTGACAGGGGCTACGAGCAGTACTTC. Protein sequence: CAWSSDRGYEQYF.

This clonotype has a handful of counts. The gene calls are TRBV9 and TRBJ1-6; D may be TRBD1 (6 bases). V lost 0 bases and J 5 bases, leaving 9 bases between the germline ends. Germline V lookup: CDR1 SGDLS, CDR2 YYNGEE. The CDR3 has 15 residues. The CDR3 DNA reads TGTGCCAGCAGCGTAGTGGGGGGGCATAATTCACCCCTCCACTTT. Encoded protein: CASSVVGGHNSPLHF.

The gene calls are TRBV6-5 and TRBJ2-2; 12 bases match TRBD2. CDR3 length: 18 residues. Per germline, CDR1 MNHEY and CDR2 SVGAGI. Losses at the gene ends were 2 bases for V and 2 bases for J; bases not matched to a gene: 6. Here the CDR3 reads CASSYATSGGPNTGELFF. CDR3 in DNA: TGTGCCAGCAGTTACGCTACTAGCGGGGGGCCCAACACCGGGGAGCTGTTTTTT.

In its sample, this clonotype was seen many times. The chain links TRBV29-1 to TRBJ1-2; D uncertain. CDR3 size: 12 residues. The germline CDR1 and CDR2 sequences are SQVTM and ANQGSEA. Trimming stripped 5 bases from V and 4 bases from J, with 11 bases between. Here the CDR3 DNA reads TGCAGCGTTCATACCGTTGGCTATGGCTACACCTTC. Its translation is CSVHTVGYGYTF.

This chain joins TRBV10-3 and TRBJ2-7; a weak D match, TRBD1 (5 bases). This CDR3 is built from 11 residues. V lost 2 bases, J lost 7 bases, and 6 bases lay in between. Germline V gives CDR1 ENHRY, CDR2 SYGVKD. The CDR3 DNA reads as TGTGCCATCAGTGAGCACAGGGAGCAGTACTTC. Translation gives CAISEHREQYF.

This clonotype showed up many times. The V and J genes are TRBV5-6 and TRBJ2-1; D gene unclear. The length of the CDR3 is 14 residues. Per the germline V gene, CDR1 is SGHDT and CDR2 is YYEEEE. The V and J ends lost 2 bases and 6 bases respectively, with 12 bases between them. The CDR3 DNA reads TGTGCCAGCAGCTTTATGCTTAATAGCAATGAGCAGTTCTTC. Protein sequence: CASSFMLNSNEQFF.

This clonotype showed up many times. The genes are TRBV20-1 and TRBJ1-2, with unresolved D. The V and J ends lost 3 bases and 1 base respectively, with 12 bases between them. Germline values: CDR1 DFQATT, CDR2 SNEGSKA (reference sequence). The CDR3 has 14 residues. CDR3 bases: TGCAGTGCTAGTGCGAGTTCTATTAACTATGGCTACACCTTC. Translation: CSASASSINYGYTF.

The V gene is TRBV12-5, the J gene TRBJ2-4; the D gene is possibly TRBD2 (5 bases). The V end was cut by 0 bases, the J end by 13 bases, with 22 bases between. Germline values: CDR1 LGHNT, CDR2 FRNRAP. The CDR3 has 16 amino acids. CDR3 sequence: CASGLVRGNLWAGQYF. CDR3 DNA sequence: TGTGCTAGTGGTTTGGTACGAGGGAATCTATGGGCTGGGCAGTACTTC.

This clonotype was found many times. The chain joins TRBV9 to TRBJ2-1; D is unclear. The CDR3 consists of 18 residues. V shed 0 bases and J shed 6 bases, with 22 bases lying between them. Germline CDR1 and CDR2: SGDLS and YYNGEE. CDR3 sequence (DNA): TGTGCCAGCAGCGTAGATCATAGTATGGCCCCTCGAGGCAATGAGCAGTTCTTC. This encodes CASSVDHSMAPRGNEQFF.

Comment on this clonotype: A read error is possible here, since a much larger clone lies one base away. V and J are TRBV18 and TRBJ2-7; TRBD2 matches at 12 bases. Germline assignment: CDR1 KGHSH and CDR2 LQKENI. The CDR3 sequence is 15 residues long. The CDR3: CASSLAGGPTYGQYF. The CDR3 region has the DNA TGTGCCAGCTCTCTAGCGGGAGGGCCTACCTACGGGCAGTACTTC.

The table lists this clonotype with many counts. CDR3 loop: CASSQRGRNTGELFF. The CDR3 bases are TGTGCCAGCAGCCAGAGGGGGAGGAACACCGGGGAGCTGTTTTTT. V and J are TRBV3-1 and TRBJ2-2, with D tentatively TRBD1 (6 bases). CDR3 length: 15 residues. Trimming removed 3 bases from V and 1 base from J, with 9 bases in between. Germline CDR1 is LGHDT and CDR2 is YNNKEL (reference sequence).

The sample holds a few counts of this clonotype. This chain links TRBV5-1 with TRBJ1-3; the D is unclear. V dropped 7 bases and J dropped 4 bases, with 18 bases sitting between them. Germline CDR1 is SGHRS and CDR2 is YFSETQ. The CDR3 totals 15 residues. This CDR3 reads CASGKDASHGNTIYF. As DNA, the CDR3 is TGCGCCAGCGGCAAGGACGCAAGCCACGGAAACACCATATATTTT. Supplemented by reference TRBV5-1 and TRBJ1-3, the full variable domain reads KAGVTQTPRYLIKTRGQQVTLSCSPISGHRSVSWYQQTPGQGLQFLFEYFSETQRNKGNFPGRFSGRQFSNSRSEMNVSTLELGDSALYLCASGKDASHGNTIYFGEGSWLTVV.

The sample holds many counts of this clonotype. The V gene is TRBV5-1, the J gene TRBJ2-5; 7 bases map to TRBD1. The germline V gene encodes CDR1 SGHRS and CDR2 YFSETQ. CDR3 length: 14 amino acids. With V trimmed by 2 bases and J by 2 bases, 3 bases remained unmatched. The CDR3 nucleotides are TGCGCCAGCAGCTTCATGGGACAGCAAGAGACCCAGTACTTC. Protein: CASSFMGQQETQYF. Full variable domain (remainder filled in from reference TRBV5-1 and TRBJ2-5): KAGVTQTPRYLIKTRGQQVTLSCSPISGHRSVSWYQQTPGQGLQFLFEYFSETQRNKGNFPGRFSGRQFSNSRSEMNVSTLELGDSALYLCASSFMGQQETQYFGPGTRLLVL.

The gene calls are TRBV6-5 and TRBJ1-1; TRBD1 might be the D (6 bases). Germline lookup yields CDR1 MNHEY and CDR2 SVGAGI. The V and J ends lost 2 bases and 5 bases respectively, with 18 bases between them. This CDR3 contains 16 residues. The CDR3 loop is CASSYAWGPEGTEAFF. DNA of the CDR3: TGTGCCAGCAGTTACGCGTGGGGGCCCGAGGGGACTGAAGCTTTCTTT.

A few counts support this clonotype. The J gene is TRBJ1-4, the V gene TRBV5-1, with 7 bases identical to TRBD1. CDR1 is SGHRS, CDR2 YFSETQ, per germline. Trimming removed 3 bases from V and 5 bases from J; junction bases left unmatched: 4. The CDR3 length is 14 residues. CDR3: CASSSGQSNEKLFF. The CDR3 DNA reads TGCGCCAGCAGCTCGGGACAGAGCAATGAAAAACTGTTTTTT.

This clonotype was seen a handful of times. The chain carries TRBV7-2 and TRBJ1-5; TRBD1 is a possible D gene (5 bases). Trimming removed 1 base at V and 0 bases at J, with 13 bases between. The CDR3 has 17 amino acids. Germline V CDR1 and CDR2: SGHTA, FQGNSA. The CDR3 coding sequence is TGTGCCAGCAGCTTAGTGAGGGGTCATTATAGCAATCAGCCCCAGCATTTT. Amino acids: CASSLVRGHYSNQPQHF.